This T cell receptor (beta chain) appears in the sequencing data of a study of T cells in Graves' hyperthyroidism and ophthalmopathy. Points from the study as a whole: Clonotypes that were expanded in thyroid above 0.001 mostly appeared in blood too.

The V end lost 1 base, the J end lost 6 bases, and 15 bases lay between the germline ends. Germline V CDR1 and CDR2: SGHAT, FQNNGV. This CDR3 has 15 residues. Regions amplified from RNA transcripts were the TCR beta CDR3 regions. The HTBI primer set was used in a first-round RT-PCR of the TCR CDR3. Each CDR3 protein is one row after TCRdb ran MiXCR on the multiplex PCR reads. Of roughly 510,000 distinct CDR3 sequences in the sample, over 45% are singletons; the top ten hold about two fifths. Each diagnosis drew on symptoms, thyroxine, TRAb, thyroid ultrasound and orbital computed tomography findings. Turning to this clonotype: Its specificity is unknown.

The source of this sequence is an adult woman with Graves' disease, either hyperthyroidism or ophthalmopathy (not recorded which). The sample was peripheral blood or thyroid tissue (not recorded which). The chain is built from TRBV11-2 and TRBJ1-1; D perhaps matches TRBD1 (5 bases). The CDR3 coding sequence is TGTGCCAGCAGCTTAGGGTTACGGGACGCTTCTGAAGCTTTCTTT. This translates into CASSLGLRDASEAFF.